These T cell receptor beta chains were read from a single sample in a study of T cell repertoires in cytomegalovirus infection. MiXCR, run by TCRdb on the reads, gives a single entry per CDR3 protein. There are just under 550,000 distinct CDR3 sequences in the sample; roughly 29% occur only once, and over 10% lies in the top ten. Specimen: PBMCs. The receptors stem from a human donor in good health (CMV status not recorded). Some clones in this sample may be carry-over from other donors' samples. CDR3s include the opening cysteine and the closing phenylalanine or tryptophan. The D gene is left open where the match is weak. Size is stated for part of the rows, as once, few or many counts, or as a class when the clone is expanded.

V	J	D	length	size	CDR3	DNA
TRBV6-5	TRBJ2-1	.	16	.	CASTTRAASSYNEQFF	TGTGCCAGCACCACTAGGGCGGCCAGCTCCTACAATGAGCAGTTCTTC
TRBV28	TRBJ1-2	.	12	.	CASSTPSGGYTF	TGTGCCAGCAGTACTCCTTCGGGGGGCTACACCTTC
TRBV7-2	TRBJ2-3	.	14	many	CASSSPGARDTQYF	TGTGCCAGCAGCTCACCGGGGGCCAGGGATACGCAGTATTTT
TRBV7-2	TRBJ2-1	.	14	many	CASSPGASYNEQFF	TGTGCCAGCAGTCCAGGGGCCTCCTACAATGAGCAGTTCTTC
TRBV6-5	TRBJ2-3	TRBD1	17	.	CASSYGTGTGFTDTQYF	TGTGCCAGCAGTTACGGGACCGGGACAGGATTCACAGATACGCAGTATTTT
TRBV29-1	TRBJ1-1	TRBD1	14	few	CSVRTGGMNTEAFF	TGCAGCGTTAGGACAGGGGGCATGAACACTGAAGCTTTCTTT
TRBV28	TRBJ2-5	TRBD1	16	.	CASSLDRGITQETQYF	TGTGCCAGCAGTTTAGACAGGGGGATAACTCAAGAGACCCAGTACTTC
TRBV6-2/TRBV6-3	TRBJ2-5	.	16	few	CASSQTNYRDQETQYF	TGTGCCAGCAGTCAAACCAACTACAGGGACCAAGAGACCCAGTACTTC
TRBV19	TRBJ2-1	.	15	many	CASSITGGRYNEQFF	TGTGCCAGTAGTATCACTGGGGGGCGGTACAATGAGCAGTTCTTC
TRBV5-1	TRBJ2-3	.	16	.	CASSLGSGIFTDTQYF	TGCGCCAGCAGCTTGGGTTCGGGGATCTTCACAGATACGCAGTATTTT
TRBV7-3	TRBJ2-3	TRBD2	19	.	CASSPSRLAGGTTWNTQYF	TGTGCCAGCAGCCCATCGCGACTAGCGGGAGGAACCACATGGAATACGCAGTATTTT
TRBV20-1	TRBJ1-1	.	15	.	CSASRGQGMNTEAFF	TGCAGTGCTTCACGGGGTCAAGGCATGAACACTGAAGCTTTCTTT
TRBV7-2	TRBJ2-1	TRBD2	15	few	CASSLVLAGGHEQFF	TGTGCCAGCAGCTTAGTACTAGCGGGAGGCCATGAGCAGTTCTTC
TRBV29-1	TRBJ2-3	.	14	few	CSVELQRFPDTQYF	TGCAGCGTTGAACTACAAAGATTTCCAGATACGCAGTATTTT
TRBV4-1	TRBJ1-6	.	15	.	CASKQGRVDNSPLHF	TGCGCCAGCAAGCAGGGTAGAGTAGATAATTCACCCCTCCACTTT
TRBV20-1	TRBJ1-5	.	14	.	CSGRGVNSNQPQHF	TGCAGTGGGCGCGGGGTGAATAGCAATCAGCCCCAGCATTTT
TRBV7-2	TRBJ2-2	TRBD2	18	.	CASSLRGLGNSNTGELFF	TGTGCCAGCAGCTTACGCGGACTAGGGAACTCGAACACCGGGGAGCTGTTTTTT
TRBV7-2	TRBJ2-6	.	15	once	CASSLTGLGANVLTF	TGTGCCAGCAGCTTAACGGGGCTTGGGGCCAACGTCCTGACTTTC
TRBV15	TRBJ1-5	.	14	few	CATTRQYSNQPQHF	TGTGCCACCACCCGACAGTATAGCAATCAGCCCCAGCATTTT
TRBV6-1	TRBJ2-1	TRBD2	15	.	CASRTSGRAWVEQFF	TGTGCCAGCAGAACTAGCGGGAGGGCCTGGGTTGAGCAGTTCTTC